This T cell receptor (beta chain) was recovered during a study of regulatory T cells in long-lasting Graves disease. Time point of the sample: persistent/refractory GD, antithyroid drugs over 5 years with positive TRAb. The TCR library was prepared using RNA isolated from PBMCs. The patients were enrolled through endocrinology in Xi'an, China. Study observations and caveats: Gene preferences differed: TRBV28, TRBJ1-2, TRBJ2-5 in persistent cases.

According to the study, TCR beta libraries were built with iRepertoire HTBI primers and CDR3-region Arm-PCR. MiXCR was run by TCRdb on the multiplex PCR reads, yielding one entry per CDR3 protein. This table has 400,000 to 500,000 distinct CDR3 sequences, around 20% appearing once. J gave up 8 bases and V 3 bases, and 15 bases lay outside the gene matches. The CDR3 length is 18 residues. The germline CDR1 and CDR2 sequences are MDHEN and SYDVKM. The table lists this clonotype with many counts. Its specificity is unknown. The source is a female donor with Graves disease. Material: peripheral blood mononuclear cells (PBMCs), obtained when the disease was refractory, from a patient treated with antithyroid drugs. This chain links TRBV28 with TRBJ2-1, with TRBD1 matching over 11 bases. This chain's CDR3 is CASSFFSPPGQGVDEQFF. In DNA form, the CDR3 reads TGTGCCAGCAGTTTCTTCAGCCCCCCGGGACAGGGGGTCGATGAGCAGTTCTTC.